This T cell receptor (beta chain) was sequenced during a study of blood T cell repertoires in COVID-19. Study context: T cells, B-cell-depleted T cells, or PBMCs supplied cDNA or gDNA.

V was cut by 8 bases and J by 7 bases, with 11 bases left in between. Germline V gives CDR1 LNHDA, CDR2 SQIVND (reference sequence). The CDR3 length is 11 residues. Sequenced by immunoSEQ multiplex PCR; TCRdb stores in-frame clones only, minus some. Counted here are around 35,000 clones, roughly nine tenths occurring once; the ten biggest clones make up about an eighth. This receptor was identified in a human donor in a cohort sampled during active COVID-19. This chain joins TRBV19 and TRBJ1-1; D unclear. Sequenced material: peripheral blood. The CDR3 reads CASWSGFEAFF. CDR3 nucleotides: TGTGCCAGTTGGTCCGGGTTTGAAGCTTTCTTT.